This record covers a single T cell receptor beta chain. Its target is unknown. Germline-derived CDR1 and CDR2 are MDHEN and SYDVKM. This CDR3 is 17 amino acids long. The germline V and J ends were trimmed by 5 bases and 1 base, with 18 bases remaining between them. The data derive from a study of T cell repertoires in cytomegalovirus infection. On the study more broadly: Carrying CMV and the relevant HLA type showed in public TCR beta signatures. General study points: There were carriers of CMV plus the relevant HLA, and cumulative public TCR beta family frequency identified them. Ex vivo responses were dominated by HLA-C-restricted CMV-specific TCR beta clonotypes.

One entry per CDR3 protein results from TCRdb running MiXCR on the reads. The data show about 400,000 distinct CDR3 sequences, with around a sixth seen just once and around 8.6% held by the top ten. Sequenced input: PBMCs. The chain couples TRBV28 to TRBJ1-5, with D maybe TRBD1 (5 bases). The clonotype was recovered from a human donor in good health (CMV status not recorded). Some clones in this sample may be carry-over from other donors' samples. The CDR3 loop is CASSPNTGVPSNQPQHF. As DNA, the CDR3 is TGTGCCAGCAGTCCGAATACGGGGGTGCCCAGCAATCAGCCCCAGCATTTT.